These 13 T cell receptor beta chains originate from one sample sequenced in a study of CXCR3-negative and CXCR3-positive naive CD8 T cells. Whole-study results and caveats: Naive cells with CXCR3 showed TRB CDR3s that were more hydrophobic than those in CXCR3-negative naive cells.

Researchers prepared the TRB cDNA libraries using 5' RACE with UMI labels. TCRdb re-called the 5' RACE reads and shows each CDR3 protein once, DNA omitted. This listing includes over 150,000 distinct CDR3 sequences. Their cognate antigens are unknown. The material sequenced was naive CXCR3+ CD8+ T cells from blood. Subset given: CD45RO-CCR7+CD27+CD95- naive CD8+ T cells expressing CXCR3 (TNR3+). The receptors originated from a human donor in good health. Some clones in this sample may be carry-over from other donors' samples.

This chain links TRBV28 with TRBJ2-1; TCRdb outputs TRBD1, but without DNA this stays unchecked. This CDR3 is 16 amino acids long. Germline V CDR1 and CDR2: MDHEN, SYDVKM. CDR3 protein: CASSSVRDRVSHEQFF.

The chain is built from TRBV10-2 and TRBJ2-7; TCRdb designates TRBD1, a call that cannot be tested without DNA. This CDR3 has 13 amino acids. The germline CDR1 and CDR2 sequences are WSHSY and SAAADI. CDR3 residues: CASSWTGGYEQYF.

The V gene is TRBV29-1, the J gene TRBJ2-7; without DNA, the TCRdb call of TRBD1 cannot be checked. The length of the CDR3 is 14 residues. CDR1 is SQVTM, CDR2 ANQGSEA, per germline. CDR3 region: CSVEGTGESYEQYF.

The chain combines TRBV2 with TRBJ2-6. Germline CDR1 and CDR2: SNHLY and FYNNEI. CDR3 length equals 13 residues. The chain's CDR3 is CARWDSGANVLTF.

V is TRBV30 and J is TRBJ2-3. The germline CDR1 and CDR2 sequences are GTSNPN and SVGIG (reference sequence). The CDR3 extends over 11 amino acids. CDR3 residues: CAWTGTDTQYF.

V and J are TRBV29-1 and TRBJ2-6; TCRdb lists TRBD1, though no DNA is available to test this call. Looked up from germline, CDR1 is SQVTM and CDR2 is ANQGSEA. CDR3 length: 16 amino acids. The chain's CDR3 is CSARTPDGPGANVLTF.

The gene calls are TRBV7-9 and TRBJ1-2; TCRdb gives TRBD1 as the D gene, but with no DNA this cannot be confirmed. The CDR3 consists of 14 residues. Per the germline V gene, CDR1 is SEHNR and CDR2 is FQNEAQ (reference sequence). CDR3: CASSLTETNYGYTF.

The chain joins TRBV20-1 to TRBJ2-1; TCRdb returns TRBD1, unconfirmable since there is no DNA. The germline gives CDR1 DFQATT, CDR2 SNEGSKA (reference sequence). The CDR3 has 16 residues. The chain's CDR3 is CSARELRSGEANEQFF.

The chain links TRBV7-9 to TRBJ1-5. Germline CDR1 SEHNR, CDR2 FQNEAQ (reference sequence). The CDR3 runs 15 residues. CDR3 residues: CASSLLGNSNQPQHF.

The chain carries TRBV7-9 and TRBJ2-7; with no DNA, the TCRdb D assignment of TRBD1 cannot be verified. Germline lookup yields CDR1 SEHNR and CDR2 FQNEAQ (reference sequence). The CDR3 has 16 residues. CDR3 protein: CASSFPDSFSSYEQYF.

The genes are TRBV29-1 and TRBJ1-1; the TRBD1 assignment by TCRdb is unverifiable without DNA. CDR3 size: 14 residues. Germline V lookup: CDR1 SQVTM, CDR2 ANQGSEA. CDR3: CSVAPTGGNTEAFF.

The rearrangement uses TRBV12-3 or TRBV12-4 and TRBJ2-2. This CDR3 has 15 amino acids. The CDR3 here is CASSFEVGYTGELFF.

J is TRBJ2-1 and V is TRBV7-2; the D call of TRBD1 rests on TCRdb alone, since no DNA is present to check it. The germline CDR1 and CDR2 sequences are SGHTA and FQGNSA. The CDR3 is 15 residues long. CDR3 region: CASSLSRGGNNEQFF.